This is a list of T cell receptor beta chains from one sample in a study of blood T cell repertoires in COVID-19. TCRdb's copy holds only in-frame clones and misses some; the assay was immunoSEQ multiplex PCR. The sample contains approximately 270,000 clones, around 90% of which appear only once. The sample was PBMCs or T cells enriched from blood (not recorded which). These receptors all stem from a man aged 35 to 55 who had been exposed to COVID-19. Both conserved end residues are part of each CDR3. A D gene is named only where the DNA matches it firmly. The size field is filled for only some rows; it gives once, few, many or a size class.

clone_size	v_call	d_call	j_call	cdr3_aa	cdr3_nt
NA	TRBV7-9	NA	TRBJ1-2	CASTQNQVYGYTF	TGTGCCAGCACCCAAAACCAGGTCTATGGCTACACCTTC
NA	TRBV27	NA	TRBJ2-7	CASSRTGAYEQYF	TGTGCCAGCAGTCGGACTGGAGCCTACGAGCAGTACTTC
NA	TRBV19	TRBD2	TRBJ2-1	CASSTGTSGRRHEQFF	TGTGCCAGTAGTACAGGGACTAGCGGGAGGAGGCATGAGCAGTTCTTC
NA	TRBV27	NA	TRBJ1-6	CASSPGSDNSPLHF	TGTGCCAGCAGCCCGGGGAGCGATAATTCACCCCTCCACTTT
NA	TRBV28	TRBD1	TRBJ1-5	CASSFDRGPSNQPQHF	TGTGCCAGCAGTTTCGACAGGGGCCCTAGCAATCAGCCCCAGCATTTT
NA	TRBV30	NA	TRBJ1-4	CAWRTAGAGEKLFF	TGTGCCTGGAGAACGGCAGGGGCTGGGGAAAAACTGTTTTTT
few	TRBV5-1	TRBD1	TRBJ2-2	CASSSGQGGTGELFF	TGCGCCAGCAGCTCAGGACAGGGTGGCACCGGGGAGCTGTTTTTT
NA	TRBV28	NA	TRBJ2-7	CASSLGGVGLEQYF	TGTGCCAGCAGTTTAGGAGGAGTAGGGCTGGAGCAGTACTTC
NA	TRBV7-9	TRBD1	TRBJ1-2	CASSYAPGGAESGYTF	TGTGCCAGCAGCTACGCGCCAGGGGGCGCCGAGTCTGGCTACACCTTC
NA	TRBV11-2	TRBD1	TRBJ2-1	CASSLDRTGPYNEQFF	TGTGCCAGCAGCTTAGACAGGACAGGACCCTACAATGAGCAGTTCTTC
NA	TRBV28	TRBD2	TRBJ2-7	CASRRLADTYEQYF	TGTGCCAGCAGGCGACTAGCGGATACCTACGAGCAGTACTTC
NA	TRBV4-1	NA	TRBJ2-5	CASSQGGEQTQYF	TGCGCCAGCAGCCAAGGGGGAGAACAGACCCAGTACTTC
NA	TRBV27	TRBD2	TRBJ2-3	CASRKVGLALSSTDTQYF	TGTGCCAGCAGAAAGGTGGGACTAGCGTTATCTAGCACAGATACGCAGTATTTT
once	TRBV7-9	NA	TRBJ2-7	CASSLEADKQYF	TGTGCCAGCAGCTTAGAGGCCGACAAGCAGTACTTC
NA	TRBV29-1	NA	TRBJ1-1	CSVESPSTVMNTEAFF	TGCAGCGTTGAATCCCCTTCGACAGTGATGAACACTGAAGCTTTCTTT
NA	TRBV4-3	TRBD1	TRBJ2-1	CASSQRGGTGVNEQFF	TGCGCCAGCAGCCAACGAGGGGGGACAGGGGTCAATGAGCAGTTCTTC
NA	TRBV21-1	NA	TRBJ2-7	CASSPGQSGSYEQYF	TGTGCCAGCAGTCCGGGACAGTCCGGCTCCTACGAGCAGTACTTC
NA	TRBV28	NA	TRBJ2-2	CASSFTTPGELFF	TGTGCCAGCAGTTTCACTACTCCCGGGGAGCTGTTTTTT
many	TRBV24-1	TRBD1	TRBJ1-5	CATSEGTGGNQPQHF	TGTGCCACCAGTGAAGGTACAGGGGGTAATCAGCCCCAGCATTTT
NA	TRBV2	NA	TRBJ1-3	CASSDISGNTIYF	TGTGCCAGCAGTGATATCTCTGGAAACACCATATATTTT
NA	TRBV6-1	NA	TRBJ2-4	CASSEQGMGDPVSKNIQYF	TGTGCCAGCAGTGAACAAGGGATGGGAGATCCTGTTTCCAAAAACATTCAGTACTTC
NA	TRBV7-9	NA	TRBJ2-3	CASSSELAATQYF	TGTGCCAGCAGCTCCGAACTAGCCGCTACGCAGTATTTT
NA	TRBV11-3	TRBD2	TRBJ2-2	CASSSLAGGTGELFF	TGTGCCAGCAGCTCGCTAGCGGGAGGGACCGGGGAGCTGTTTTTT
once	TRBV19	TRBD1	TRBJ2-7	CASSDRVGWEQYF	TGTGCCAGTAGTGACAGGGTTGGATGGGAGCAGTACTTC
NA	TRBV28	NA	TRBJ1-2	CASSPRLHYGYTF	TGTGCCAGCAGCCCCAGGCTTCACTATGGCTACACCTTC
NA	TRBV4-3	TRBD1	TRBJ2-7	CASSLGQGSYEQYF	TGCGCCAGCAGTCTCGGACAGGGCTCCTACGAGCAGTACTTC
NA	TRBV7-2	TRBD1	TRBJ1-5	CASSLYGTDPNQPQHF	TGTGCCAGCAGCTTATATGGGACAGACCCGAATCAGCCCCAGCATTTT
NA	TRBV18	TRBD2	TRBJ2-7	CASSGGLAELGEQYF	TGTGCCAGCTCAGGCGGACTAGCGGAGCTGGGGGAGCAGTACTTC
few	TRBV7-2	NA	TRBJ1-1	CASSLVPAGVMNTEAFF	TGTGCCAGCAGCTTAGTTCCGGCAGGGGTAATGAACACTGAAGCTTTCTTT